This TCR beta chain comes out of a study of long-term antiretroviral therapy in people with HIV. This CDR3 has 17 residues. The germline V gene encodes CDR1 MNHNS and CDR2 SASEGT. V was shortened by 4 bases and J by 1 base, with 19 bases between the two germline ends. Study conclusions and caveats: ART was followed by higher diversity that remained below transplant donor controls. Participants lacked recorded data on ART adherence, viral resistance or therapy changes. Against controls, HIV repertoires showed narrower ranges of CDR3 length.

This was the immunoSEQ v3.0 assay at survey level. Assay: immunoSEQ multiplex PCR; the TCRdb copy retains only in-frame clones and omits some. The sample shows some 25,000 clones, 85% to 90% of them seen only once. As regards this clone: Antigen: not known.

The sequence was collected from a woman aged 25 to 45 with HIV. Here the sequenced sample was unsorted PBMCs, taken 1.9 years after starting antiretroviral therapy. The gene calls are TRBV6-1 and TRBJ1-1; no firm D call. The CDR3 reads CASSGFPLTDSNTEAFF. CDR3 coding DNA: TGTGCCAGCAGTGGATTTCCCCTGACCGACTCGAACACTGAAGCTTTCTTT.